Below are 20 T cell receptor beta chains sequenced from a single sample in a study of blood T cell repertoires in COVID-19. The table came from immunoSEQ multiplex PCR; TCRdb's copy has only in-frame clones and leaves some out. Of more than 100,000 clones listed, roughly 89% are singletons. The sequenced sample consisted of peripheral blood. The source of these receptors is a man aged 40-49 years with acute or convalescent COVID-19.

The rearrangement links TRBV6-1 to TRBJ1-3; D unclear. The germline V and J ends were trimmed by 0 bases and 4 bases, with 10 bases remaining between them. The CDR3 length is 15 residues. Germline V gene sequence: CDR1 MNHNS, CDR2 SASEGT. Here the CDR3 DNA reads TGTGCCAGCAGTGAAGCGTTTCCAGGAGGAAACACCATATATTTT. Its translation is CASSEAFPGGNTIYF.

V is TRBV19 and J is TRBJ2-1; tentative D call: TRBD2 (5 bases). CDR1 is LNHDA, CDR2 SQIVND, per germline (reference sequence). Trimming removed 0 bases from V and 9 bases from J, with 6 bases in between. This CDR3 is 12 amino acids long. The DNA for the CDR3 is TGTGCCAGTAGTATAGATCGGGGTGAGCAGTTCTTC. Translation: CASSIDRGEQFF.

This chain joins TRBV19 and TRBJ2-7, with 11 bases identical to TRBD2. The CDR3 runs to 14 residues. The germline V gene encodes CDR1 LNHDA and CDR2 SQIVND (reference sequence). V dropped 1 base and J dropped 4; count of bases not matched to a gene: 0. DNA of the CDR3: TGTGCCAGTAGTATAGTAGCGGGAGGGTACGAGCAGTACTTC. Protein sequence: CASSIVAGGYEQYF.

This clone was picked up a small number of times. V usage is TRBV12-3 or TRBV12-4 and J usage is TRBJ1-1; TRBD1 aligns across 7 bases. The CDR3 sequence is 13 residues long. With 5 bases clipped from V and 5 bases from J, the junction kept 5 bases outside the gene matches. The DNA of the CDR3 is TGTGCCAGCAGTCAGACAGGGCGGACTGAAGCTTTCTTT. Its translation: CASSQTGRTEAFF.

This clone was detected once. This chain uses TRBV30 with TRBJ1-5; 12 bases match TRBD1. CDR3 length equals 14 residues. Germline V gene data show CDR1 as GTSNPN and CDR2 as SVGIG (reference sequence). With V trimmed by 3 bases and J by 7 bases, 4 bases remained unmatched. CDR3 in DNA: TGTGCCTGGAGGGGGACAGGGGGCGGACAGCCCCAGCATTTT. Translated, it gives CAWRGTGGGQPQHF.

This chain uses TRBV10-3 with TRBJ2-7; 9 positions match TRBD2. Germline CDR1 reads ENHRY; CDR2 reads SYGVKD. With V trimmed by 0 bases and J by 6 bases, 9 bases remained unmatched. The CDR3 extends over 16 amino acids. The CDR3 sequence: CAISESKGGLAGEQYF. The CDR3 bases are TGTGCCATCAGTGAGTCGAAAGGGGGACTAGCCGGCGAGCAGTACTTC.

This clone was observed once. The chain is built from TRBV15 and TRBJ2-7, with 10 bases identical to TRBD2. CDR1 and CDR2 (germline): LNHNV, YYDKDF (reference sequence). This CDR3 contains 15 residues. The junction had 6 bases not matched to a gene; V was cut back by 0 bases and J by 7 bases. The CDR3, as DNA: TGTGCCACCAGCAGAGAGCTAGCGGGAGTGGGGGAGCAGTACTTC. Translated: CATSRELAGVGEQYF.

The CDR3 bases are TGTGCCAGCAGCTTAGTCGGCCAGGGCCCCACTGAAGCTTTCTTT. Its translation: CASSLVGQGPTEAFF. The chain links TRBV7-2 to TRBJ1-1, with D perhaps TRBD1 (5 bases). V lost 1 base and J 4 bases, leaving 13 bases between the germline ends. CDR1 is SGHTA and CDR2 is FQGNSA in the germline V gene. The CDR3 spans 15 residues.

The chain carries TRBV5-8 and TRBJ2-1; weak D call: TRBD2 (7 bases). The germline V gene encodes CDR1 SGHTS and CDR2 YDEGEE. The CDR3 is 15 residues long. V was pared by 0 bases and J by 8 bases, with 15 bases between. DNA of the CDR3: TGTGCCAGCAGCTTGGGCTCGGGGGGCCCGGATGAGCAGTTCTTC. Encoded protein: CASSLGSGGPDEQFF.

The chain carries TRBV19 and TRBJ2-3; D is uncertain. V was pared by 1 base and J by 2 bases, with 10 bases between. The CDR3 consists of 15 residues. In germline, CDR1 is LNHDA, CDR2 SQIVND (reference sequence). The DNA for the CDR3 is TGTGCCAGTAGTATAGGAGTAGACTTCACAGATACGCAGTATTTT. This translates into CASSIGVDFTDTQYF.

This clone was found a few times. The rearrangement uses TRBV6-6 and TRBJ2-2; 9 bases line up with TRBD1. This CDR3 region has 13 residues. With V trimmed by 8 bases and J by 5 bases, 3 bases remained unmatched. Germline CDR1 reads MNHNY; CDR2 reads SVGAGI (reference sequence). CDR3 in amino acids: CASRGTGTGELFF. Written as DNA, the CDR3 is TGTGCCAGCCGTGGGACAGGGACCGGGGAGCTGTTTTTT.

The rearrangement joins TRBV19 to TRBJ1-4; D remains unclear. Germline CDR1 LNHDA, CDR2 SQIVND (reference sequence). Trimming took 4 bases from V and 4 from J, leaving 10 bases between them. This CDR3 contains 14 residues. CDR3 coding DNA: TGTGCCAGTAGTACTACTGCGGTTAATGAAAAACTGTTTTTT. This gives the protein CASSTTAVNEKLFF. Full variable domain (missing parts from reference TRBV19 and TRBJ1-4): DGGITQSPKYLFRKEGQNVTLSCEQNLNHDAMYWYRQDPGQGLRLIYYSQIVNDFQKGDIAEGYSVSREKKESFPLTVTSAQKNPTAFYLCASSTTAVNEKLFFGSGTQLSVL.

The rearrangement joins TRBV5-4 to TRBJ2-1; TRBD2 matches 10 bases. V shed 4 bases and J 5 bases; nucleotides not matched to a gene: 6. The CDR3 is made up of 15 amino acids. From germline, CDR1 is SGHNT and CDR2 YYREEE (reference sequence). CDR3 sequence (DNA): TGTGCCAGCAGCCATAGCGGGAGGTCAAACAATGAGCAGTTCTTC. Amino acids: CASSHSGRSNNEQFF. The full variable domain, in which reference TRBV5-4 and TRBJ2-1 provide the parts outside the CDR3, is ETGVTQSPTHLIKTRGQQVTLRCSSQSGHNTVSWYQQALGQGPQFIFQYYREEENGRGNFPPRFSGLQFPNYSSELNVNALELDDSALYLCASSHSGRSNNEQFFGPGTRLTVL.

The J gene is TRBJ1-2, the V gene TRBV19, with TRBD1 identical over 8 bases. V was clipped by 7 bases and J by 0 bases; unmatched bases: 4. Per germline, CDR1 LNHDA and CDR2 SQIVND (reference sequence). The CDR3 extends over 14 amino acids. The CDR3 DNA is TGTGCCAGTACCGCGACAGGGGCTAACTATGGCTACACCTTC. It yields the protein CASTATGANYGYTF.

The chain uses TRBV18 and TRBJ1-1; possible D gene TRBD1, 6 bases. The CDR3 length is 15 residues. V lost 2 bases and J 7 bases, leaving 17 bases between the germline ends. In germline, CDR1 is KGHSH, CDR2 LQKENI. CDR3 sequence (DNA): TGTGCCAGCTCACCAGAAGGGGGAAGTCTTGGTGAAGCTTTCTTT. Translating it yields CASSPEGGSLGEAFF. The full variable domain, in which reference TRBV18 and TRBJ1-1 provide the parts outside the CDR3, is NAGVMQNPRHLVRRRGQEARLRCSPMKGHSHVYWYRQLPEEGLKFMVYLQKENIIDESGMPKERFSAEFPKEGPSILRIQQVVRGDSAAYFCASSPEGGSLGEAFFGQGTRLTVV.

The chain couples TRBV10-3 to TRBJ1-1, with TRBD1 matching over 7 bases. V was pared by 11 bases and J by 1 base, with 7 bases of the junction left unmatched. The germline gives CDR1 ENHRY, CDR2 SYGVKD. The CDR3 runs to 13 residues. CDR3 in amino acids: CAAARQGNTEAFF. CDR3 nucleotide sequence: TGTGCCGCGGCCAGACAGGGGAACACTGAAGCTTTCTTT.

V and J are TRBV6-5 and TRBJ2-7, with a tentative D call TRBD2 (5 bases). V dropped 6 bases and J dropped 0 bases, with 9 bases sitting between them. The V gene's germline CDR1 is MNHEY and CDR2 SVGAGI. The length of the CDR3 is 13 residues. The CDR3, as DNA: TGTGCCAGCAGCTCTAGCTTCTCCTACGAGCAGTACTTC. Translated, it gives CASSSSFSYEQYF.

This chain joins TRBV12-3 or TRBV12-4 and TRBJ1-2, with 9 nucleotides matching TRBD1. After removal of 6 bases from V and 8 bases from J, the junction contained 7 bases not matched to a gene. The CDR3 has 13 amino acids. The CDR3 nucleotides read TGTGCCAGCAGCAAACAGGGGGCGCGGGGCTACACCTTC. The encoded protein is CASSKQGARGYTF.

The rearrangement links TRBV5-1 to TRBJ2-5; TRBD1 matches at 8 bases. The trim removed 4 bases at V and 6 bases at J, leaving 8 bases unmatched. This CDR3 has 14 amino acids. Per germline, CDR1 SGHRS and CDR2 YFSETQ. The CDR3 bases are TGCGCCAGCAGCCCAGGGACAGGAGGAAAGACCCAGTACTTC. As protein: CASSPGTGGKTQYF.

The J gene is TRBJ1-3, the V gene TRBV12-3 or TRBV12-4; D unclear. The CDR3 runs 11 residues. Deletions cut 3 bases from V and 13 bases from J, with 10 bases between. The CDR3 sequence is CASSLLGVIYF. CDR3 in DNA: TGTGCCAGCAGTTTGCTCGGGGTTATATATTTT.